The present TCR beta chain was sequenced within a study of T-cell memory formation after mild COVID-19. Trimming stripped 8 bases from V and 2 bases from J, with 13 bases between. The CDR3 totals 12 residues. Germline V lookup: CDR1 GTSNPN, CDR2 SVGIG (reference sequence). One entry per CDR3 protein, called by TCRdb with MiXCR from the 5' RACE reads. The data hold around 420,000 distinct CDR3 sequences, with roughly 24% observed a single time. The chain links TRBV30 to TRBJ2-7; D gene ambiguous. The source material was PBMCs or a T cell subset sorted from them (not recorded which). The sequence was collected from an adult woman who had mild COVID-19 (a few samples of this study predate the infection). Cell type and time point are not known. The CDR3 bases are TGTGCCGGGGAACATGATCCCTACGAGCAGTACTTC. Its translation: CAGEHDPYEQYF.